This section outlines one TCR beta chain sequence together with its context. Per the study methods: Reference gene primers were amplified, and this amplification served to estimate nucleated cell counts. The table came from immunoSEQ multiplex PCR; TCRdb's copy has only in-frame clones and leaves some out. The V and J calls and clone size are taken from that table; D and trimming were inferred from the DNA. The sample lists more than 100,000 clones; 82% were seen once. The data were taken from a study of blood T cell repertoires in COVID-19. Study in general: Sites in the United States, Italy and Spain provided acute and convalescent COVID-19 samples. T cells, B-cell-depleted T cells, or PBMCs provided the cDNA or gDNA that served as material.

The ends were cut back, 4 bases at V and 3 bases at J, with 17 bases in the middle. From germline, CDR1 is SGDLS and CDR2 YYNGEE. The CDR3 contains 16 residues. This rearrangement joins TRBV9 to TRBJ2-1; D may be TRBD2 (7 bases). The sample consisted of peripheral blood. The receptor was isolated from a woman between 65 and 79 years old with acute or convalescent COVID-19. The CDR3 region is CASSPQGGGGYNEQFF. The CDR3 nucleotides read TGTGCCAGCAGCCCGCAGGGAGGGGGGGGCTACAATGAGCAGTTCTTC.